The 27 T cell receptor beta chains given below trace back to one sample, sequenced in a study of blood T cells in healthy people across ages. Combining a sample-barcoded 5' primer with a J-beta primer mix, a second PCR ran for roughly 7 to 12 cycles. Each CDR3 protein is one row after TCRdb ran MiXCR on the 5' RACE reads. The repertoire holds 1.5 million to 2 million distinct CDR3 sequences, 49% seen once, with roughly 2% in the top ten. The sample comprised blood. Receptors were obtained from a woman between 40 and 50 years old in good health.

The J gene is TRBJ1-2, the V gene TRBV4-3; D is unresolved. Trimming took off 0 bases at V and 4 bases at J, with 21 bases between the two ends. The CDR3 runs 18 residues. Germline assignment: CDR1 LGHNA and CDR2 YSLEER. CDR3 coding DNA: TGCGCCAGCAGCCAAGAGAACCCATCGTTTGTTGCCACCTATGGCTACACCTTC. Translating it yields CASSQENPSFVATYGYTF.

In its sample, this clonotype was seen a few times. This chain joins TRBV28 and TRBJ2-7, with D unresolved. Germline lookup yields CDR1 MDHEN and CDR2 SYDVKM. V dropped 6 bases and J dropped 0 bases, with 12 bases sitting between them. The CDR3 sequence is 14 residues long. The CDR3 DNA reads TGTGCCAGCAGACCTGGACCAAGCTCCTACGAGCAGTACTTC. This encodes CASRPGPSSYEQYF. The full variable domain, completed using reference TRBV28 and TRBJ2-7, is DVKVTQSSRYLVKRTGEKVFLECVQDMDHENMFWYRQDPGLGLRLIYFSYDVKMKEKGDIPEGYSVSREKKERFSLILESASTNQTSMYLCASRPGPSSYEQYFGPGTRLTVT.

The chain couples TRBV21-1 to TRBJ2-5; the table's TRBD2 call for D was not verified on the DNA. The DNA matches TRBJ2-7 better at its end, which makes the J call doubtful. TRBV21-1 is listed as a pseudogene. This CDR3 spans 14 amino acids. The CDR3 region is CASSKPGPDYEQYF. In DNA, the CDR3 is TGTGCCAGCAGCAAACCGGGACCAGACTACGAGCAGTACTTC.

This clonotype was recorded a few times. The J gene is TRBJ1-5, the V gene TRBV20-1; D gene unclear. The CDR3 has 13 residues. Looked up from germline, CDR1 is DFQATT and CDR2 is SNEGSKA (reference sequence). V lost 3 bases and J lost 4, with 10 bases in between. CDR3 coding DNA: TGCAGTGCTAGGGCAACATGGAATCAGCCCCAGCATTTT. It yields the protein CSARATWNQPQHF.

This clonotype was detected a few times. The V and J genes are TRBV20-1 and TRBJ2-7, with D tentatively TRBD1 or TRBD2 (5 bases each). Germline lookup yields CDR1 DFQATT and CDR2 SNEGSKA (reference sequence). V lost 6 bases, J lost 8 bases, and 17 bases lay in between. The CDR3 loop spans 12 amino acids. In DNA, the CDR3 is TGCAGTGCAGACCCGGGACCCCAAAAGCAGTACTTC. Residues: CSADPGPQKQYF.

In this sample, this clonotype turned up a few times. The chain recombines TRBV29-1 with TRBJ2-5; D is tentatively TRBD1 or TRBD2 (5 bases each). The germline V gene has CDR1 SQVTM and CDR2 ANQGSEA. V was pared by 8 bases and J by 5 bases, with 12 bases between. The CDR3 sequence is 11 residues long. The CDR3 coding sequence is TGCAGCATGAGGGCAGGGGAGACCCAGTACTTC. Protein product: CSMRAGETQYF. Together with reference TRBV29-1 and TRBJ2-5, the CDR3 gives the full variable domain: SAVISQKPSRDICQRGTSLTIQCQVDSQVTMMFWYRQQPGQSLTLIATANQGSEATYESGFVIDKFPISRPNLTFSTLTVSNMSPEDSSIYLCSMRAGETQYFGPGTRLLVL.

V gene TRBV3-1 combines with J gene TRBJ1-2; maybe TRBD1 (6 bases). Trimming stripped 3 bases from V and 4 bases from J, with 9 bases between. The CDR3 has 13 amino acids. Germline values: CDR1 LGHDT, CDR2 YNNKEL (reference sequence). The CDR3 region has the DNA TGTGCCAGCAGCCACCAGGGGCGCTATGGCTACACCTTC. It encodes CASSHQGRYGYTF.

This chain joins TRBV27 and TRBJ2-1, with TRBD2 matching over 10 bases. Germline V gene sequence: CDR1 MNHEY, CDR2 SMNVEV (reference sequence). The ends lost 7 bases at V and 2 bases at J; junction bases unmatched: 5. CDR3 length: 15 amino acids. The CDR3 here is CASNLLAGPYNEQFF. As DNA, the CDR3 is TGTGCCAGCAATCTACTAGCGGGGCCCTACAATGAGCAGTTCTTC.

This clonotype appeared a few times. A junction boundary mismatches the germline segment, possibly from a read error. This rearrangement joins TRBV5-1 to TRBJ1-4; D is undetermined. The CDR3 spans 14 residues. CDR1 SGHRS and CDR2 YFSETQ come from the germline V gene. The CDR3 sequence: CASSLTSTNEKLFF. CDR3 DNA sequence: TGTGCCAGCAGTTTGACATCAACTAATGAAAAACTGTTTTTT. Full variable domain (remainder filled in from reference TRBV5-1 and TRBJ1-4): KAGVTQTPRYLIKTRGQQVTLSCSPISGHRSVSWYQQTPGQGLQFLFEYFSETQRNKGNFPGRFSGRQFSNSRSEMNVSTLELGDSALYLCASSLTSTNEKLFFGSGTQLSVL.

The table lists this clonotype with a few counts. The V call is TRBV7-2, the J call TRBJ2-3, with D uncertain. V lost 1 base, J lost 5 bases, and 16 bases lay in between. The CDR3 consists of 16 residues. The germline V gene encodes CDR1 SGHTA and CDR2 FQGNSA. CDR3 DNA sequence: TGTGCCAGCAGCTTAGGTTCTCCCCCGCGCTTAGATACGCAGTATTTT. Amino acids: CASSLGSPPRLDTQYF.

This clonotype was counted between two and nine times. The chain uses TRBV5-1 and TRBJ1-5; D not certain. The V end lost 2 bases, the J end lost 4 bases, and 10 bases lay between the germline ends. The CDR3 is 14 residues long. From germline, CDR1 is SGHRS and CDR2 YFSETQ. CDR3 in DNA: TGCGCCAGCAGCTTAGTCGTTGCAAATCAGCCCCAGCATTTT. Translated, it gives CASSLVVANQPQHF.

V is TRBV7-9 and J is TRBJ1-2, with unresolved D. V lost 2 bases and J 8 bases, leaving 12 bases between the germline ends. The CDR3 loop spans 13 amino acids. Germline V gene lookup returns CDR1 SEHNR and CDR2 FQNEAQ (reference sequence). CDR3 DNA sequence: TGTGCCAGCAGCTTATTGAGGGATAAGGGCTACACCTTC. It encodes CASSLLRDKGYTF.

This clonotype has a handful of counts. J is TRBJ2-5 and V is TRBV3-1; no clear D gene. Looked up from germline, CDR1 is LGHDT and CDR2 is YNNKEL (reference sequence). The CDR3 has 17 residues. Deletions cut 0 bases from V and 1 base from J, with 15 bases between. CDR3 DNA: TGTGCCAGCAGCCAAGATGGTGGAGTGGCAGCCCAAGAGACCCAGTACTTC. As protein: CASSQDGGVAAQETQYF.

V gene TRBV27 combines with J gene TRBJ2-3; D gene uncertain. The CDR3 totals 16 residues. CDR1 is MNHEY and CDR2 is SMNVEV in the germline V gene (reference sequence). V was trimmed by 0 bases and J by 3 bases, leaving 13 bases between them. The CDR3 DNA reads as TGTGCCAGCAGTTTATCCAAGGAGCATGGAACAGATACGCAGTATTTT. Translated, it gives CASSLSKEHGTDTQYF.

The V gene is TRBV6-5, the J gene TRBJ1-5, with D maybe TRBD1 (5 bases). Trimming took 5 bases from V and 3 from J, leaving 11 bases between them. This CDR3 is 14 amino acids long. The germline V gene encodes CDR1 MNHEY and CDR2 SVGAGI. The CDR3 region is CASSPGTHNQPQHF. For the CDR3, the DNA is TGTGCCAGCAGTCCCGGGACCCACAATCAGCCCCAGCATTTT.

The genes are TRBV27 and TRBJ2-5; 7 positions agree with TRBD2. Germline CDR1 MNHEY, CDR2 SMNVEV (reference sequence). J lost 4 bases, V lost 5 bases, and 7 bases had no gene match. The CDR3 totals 14 residues. The CDR3 region is CASSPGREGETQYF. The CDR3 DNA follows: TGTGCCAGCAGTCCAGGGAGGGAAGGAGAGACCCAGTACTTC.

Here the CDR3 DNA reads TGTGCCATCGGGACGGCAGATACGCAGTATTTT. This codes for CAIGTADTQYF. The gene calls are TRBV21-1 and TRBJ2-3; the D call TRBD1 from the table was never checked on the DNA. TRBV21-1 is an annotated pseudogene. The CDR3 extends over 11 amino acids.

In this sample, this clonotype turned up a few times. The chain joins TRBV7-2 to TRBJ2-5; tentative D call: TRBD1 (6 bases). CDR3 size: 14 residues. V lost 6 bases and J 5 bases, leaving 16 bases between the germline ends. Germline V gives CDR1 SGHTA, CDR2 FQGNSA. CDR3 in DNA: TGTGCCAGCAGACTTCCGGGACAAAGGGAGACCCAGTACTTC. This codes for CASRLPGQRETQYF.

The chain links TRBV4-1 to TRBJ2-4; the D is unclear. The CDR3 is made up of 15 amino acids. Germline V lookup: CDR1 MGHRA, CDR2 YSYEKL. Trimming cost V 1 base and J 0 bases, with 7 bases left between them. The CDR3 here is CASSQGPLAKNIQYF. For the CDR3, the DNA is TGCGCCAGCAGCCAAGGTCCGTTAGCCAAAAACATTCAGTACTTC.

V usage is TRBV28 and J usage is TRBJ1-2, with 7 bases that match TRBD1. Trimming took 2 bases from V and 0 from J; bases not matched to a gene: 6. This CDR3 contains 16 residues. The V gene's germline CDR1 is MDHEN and CDR2 SYDVKM. DNA of the CDR3: TGTGCCAGCAGTTTAGGTTATGGACAGGCTAACTATGGCTACACCTTC. Translating gives CASSLGYGQANYGYTF.

The chain couples TRBV4-3 to TRBJ2-1; a possible D gene is TRBD2 (6 bases). CDR1 LGHNA and CDR2 YSLEER come from the germline V gene. The CDR3 length is 16 residues. V lost 0 bases, J lost 2 bases, and 11 bases lay in between. CDR3 sequence: CASSQERTGAYNEQFF. CDR3 coding DNA: TGCGCCAGCAGCCAAGAGCGGACGGGGGCCTACAATGAGCAGTTCTTC.

The sample holds a few counts of this clonotype. This chain uses TRBV12-3 or TRBV12-4 with TRBJ2-1; TRBD1 matches at 7 bases. After removal of 3 bases from V and 9 bases from J, the junction contained 11 bases not matched to a gene. CDR3 length: 15 amino acids. The CDR3 reads CASSFQSKGACEQFF. Written as DNA, the CDR3 is TGTGCCAGCAGTTTTCAGAGTAAGGGGGCTTGTGAGCAGTTCTTC.

The gene calls are TRBV6-6 and TRBJ1-3; the D gene is possibly TRBD1 (5 bases). Between the trimmed V and J ends, which lost 4 bases and 2 bases, there was a span of 12 bases. Germline CDR1 reads MNHNY; CDR2 reads SVGAGI (reference sequence). CDR3 size: 15 residues. The CDR3 nucleotides are TGTGCCAGCAGTTCCTCGGCAGGGACTGGAAACACCATATATTTT. This encodes CASSSSAGTGNTIYF.

The V gene is TRBV6-2 or TRBV6-3, the J gene TRBJ1-2; 10 bases agree with TRBD1. CDR1 and CDR2 (germline): MNHEY, SVGEGT. V dropped 7 bases and J dropped 3; count of bases not matched to a gene: 8. The CDR3 has 15 amino acids. CDR3 sequence (DNA): TGTGCCAGCACCCGACAGGGGGCTAACGACTATGGCTACACCTTC. Translating gives CASTRQGANDYGYTF.

This clonotype was seen many times. The CDR3 bases are TGCAGCGACGGACAGAGCCAAGAGACCCAGTACTTC. It encodes CSDGQSQETQYF. This chain links TRBV29-1 with TRBJ2-5, with D perhaps matching TRBD1 (6 bases). Germline CDR1 is SQVTM and CDR2 is ANQGSEA. CDR3 length: 12 residues. V dropped 7 bases and J dropped 1 base, with 10 bases sitting between them.

This sequence joins TRBV11-2 and TRBJ2-7, with 11 bases matching TRBD2. The CDR3 length is 13 residues. Germline-derived CDR1 and CDR2 are SGHAT and FQNNGV. With V trimmed by 4 bases and J by 10 bases, 6 bases remained unmatched. CDR3 DNA sequence: TGTGCCAGCAGCTCGCCGGGACTAGCGGAACAGTACTTC. Translated: CASSSPGLAEQYF.

The rearrangement links TRBV20-1 to TRBJ2-5; D gene ambiguous. V shed 2 bases and J shed 5 bases, with 18 bases lying between them. The germline gives CDR1 DFQATT, CDR2 SNEGSKA (reference sequence). The CDR3 length is 15 residues. The DNA of the CDR3 is TGCAGTGCTAGATCGCGATTTCCGGCCGGGGAGACCCAGTACTTC. Translated, it gives CSARSRFPAGETQYF.